This record covers a single T cell receptor beta chain. This entry is derived from a study of blood T cell repertoires in COVID-19. Data came from immunoSEQ multiplex PCR; TCRdb stores just in-frame clones and leaves some out. The sample has some 170,000 clones, over 75% seen once; the top ten hold roughly 1.2%. Sequenced input: PBMCs or T cells enriched from blood (not recorded which). This TCR derives from a human donor with acute COVID-19. The donor label of this sample is uncertain.

CDR3 in amino acids: CASSLLRTSGIRSDTGELFF. The CDR3 DNA reads TGTGCCAGCAGCCTACTGCGGACTAGCGGGATCCGATCCGACACCGGGGAGCTGTTTTTT. This chain links TRBV5-4 with TRBJ2-2; 12 positions agree with TRBD2. In germline, CDR1 is SGHNT, CDR2 YYREEE (reference sequence). CDR3 size: 20 residues. Trimming cost V 4 bases and J 3 bases; bases outside gene matches: 16.